This entry describes one T cell receptor (beta chain). Its target is not known. A much more abundant neighbour one base away suggests this may be a read error. This specimen belongs to a study of T cells in Graves' hyperthyroidism and ophthalmopathy. Researchers took RNA transcripts and amplified the TCR beta CDR3 regions from them. The TCR CDR3 first-round RT-PCR relied on the HTBI primer set. TCRdb independently ran MiXCR on the multiplex PCR reads; one entry per CDR3 protein. The repertoire holds more than 250,000 distinct CDR3 sequences, roughly 15% seen once, with around 30% in the top ten. Study-wide points: Among thyroid clonotypes expanded above 0.001, most also appeared in blood.

The germline CDR1 and CDR2 sequences are DFQATT and SNEGSKA (reference sequence). This CDR3 spans 13 amino acids. This TCR was sampled from a woman aged 50 to 60 with Graves' hyperthyroidism that later progressed to Graves' ophthalmopathy. Sequencing was performed on blood. The J gene is TRBJ2-7, the V gene TRBV20-1, with 8 bases aligning to TRBD1. This CDR3 reads CSAGDRGTGKQYF. The CDR3, as DNA: TGCAGTGCTGGAGATCGGGGGACAGGAAAGCAGTACTTC.